A selection of T cell receptor beta chains follows, all from one sample in a study of prognosis after radiotherapy for stage I lung cancer. TCRdb fed the multiplex PCR reads into MiXCR, producing one record per CDR3 protein. The sample has 15,000 to 25,000 distinct CDR3 sequences; roughly a quarter are singletons. This specimen consisted of PBMCs, obtained before or after stereotactic body radiation therapy (not recorded which). These receptors were taken from a donor aged 50 or older with non-small cell lung cancer. The CDR3 runs from the conserved cysteine through the conserved F or W. Each record gives: J gene, clone size, D gene, V gene, CDR3 protein, CDR3 DNA. D genes are given only for firm matches. Only part of the rows carry a size: once, few, many, or a class if the clone is expanded.

j_gene: TRBJ2-3
abundance: many
d_gene: TRBD2
v_gene: TRBV4-3
CDR3aa: CASSQECRLASRPDTQYF
CDR3nt: TGCGCCAGCAGCCAAGAGTGCCGACTAGCCTCTCGCCCAGATACGCAGTATTTT

j_gene: TRBJ1-2
abundance: many
d_gene: .
v_gene: TRBV20-1
CDR3aa: CSARAPFTYGYTF
CDR3nt: TGCAGTGCTAGAGCCCCATTTACATATGGCTACACCTTC

j_gene: TRBJ2-3
abundance: .
d_gene: .
v_gene: TRBV7-9
CDR3aa: CASSSPGTTFAMSKDTQYF
CDR3nt: TGTGCCAGCAGCTCCCCCGGGACAACTTTCGCTATGAGCAAAGATACGCAGTATTTT

j_gene: TRBJ2-1
abundance: many
d_gene: TRBD1
v_gene: TRBV6-4
CDR3aa: CASSEGGGQGHNEQFF
CDR3nt: TGTGCCAGCAGTGAAGGGGGGGGACAGGGGCACAATGAGCAGTTCTTC

j_gene: TRBJ2-3
abundance: medium-sized
d_gene: .
v_gene: TRBV5-1
CDR3aa: CASSLRRGGAGLEDTQYF
CDR3nt: TGCGCCAGCAGCCTCCGTAGGGGCGGGGCCGGGCTGGAGGATACGCAGTATTTT

j_gene: TRBJ2-1
abundance: many
d_gene: .
v_gene: TRBV4-3
CDR3aa: CASSQGLSSSDEQFF
CDR3nt: TGCGCCAGCAGCCAAGGACTCTCGTCTTCCGATGAGCAGTTCTTC

j_gene: TRBJ2-2
abundance: many
d_gene: TRBD2
v_gene: TRBV10-3
CDR3aa: CAISDGRPGGELFF
CDR3nt: TGTGCCATCAGTGACGGGAGGCCGGGCGGGGAGCTGTTTTTT

j_gene: TRBJ2-5
abundance: many
d_gene: .
v_gene: TRBV6-1
CDR3aa: CASRETSGETQYF
CDR3nt: TGTGCCAGCAGGGAGACTAGTGGAGAGACCCAGTACTTC

j_gene: TRBJ2-7
abundance: .
d_gene: TRBD1
v_gene: TRBV6-2/TRBV6-3
CDR3aa: CASPRTGAYEQYF
CDR3nt: TGTGCCAGCCCTCGGACAGGTGCCTACGAGCAGTACTTC

j_gene: TRBJ2-3
abundance: .
d_gene: .
v_gene: TRBV4-3
CDR3aa: CASSQGAGHQTRTDTQYF
CDR3nt: TGCGCCAGCAGCCAAGGGGCGGGACACCAAACTAGAACAGATACGCAGTATTTT

j_gene: TRBJ1-2
abundance: many
d_gene: TRBD1
v_gene: TRBV20-1
CDR3aa: CSAPGTGVVEYGYTF
CDR3nt: TGCAGTGCCCCGGGTACAGGGGTTGTGGAGTATGGCTACACCTTC

j_gene: TRBJ2-6
abundance: .
d_gene: .
v_gene: TRBV20-1
CDR3aa: CSAVSGANVLAF
CDR3nt: TGCAGTGCTGTTTCTGGGGCCAACGTCCTGGCTTTC

j_gene: TRBJ2-1
abundance: many
d_gene: .
v_gene: TRBV6-1
CDR3aa: CASSELGQGFLSEQFF
CDR3nt: TGTGCCAGCAGTGAACTGGGGCAGGGGTTTTTATCTGAGCAGTTCTTC

j_gene: TRBJ2-1
abundance: many
d_gene: .
v_gene: TRBV5-5
CDR3aa: CASSFWGDEQFF
CDR3nt: TGTGCCAGCAGCTTCTGGGGGGATGAGCAGTTCTTC

j_gene: TRBJ2-3
abundance: many
d_gene: .
v_gene: TRBV24-1
CDR3aa: CATSDLVFGGTDTQYF
CDR3nt: TGTGCCACCAGTGATTTGGTTTTCGGGGGCACAGATACGCAGTATTTT

j_gene: TRBJ2-1
abundance: many
d_gene: .
v_gene: TRBV6-1
CDR3aa: CASRENYGEQFF
CDR3nt: TGTGCCAGCAGGGAGAACTACGGTGAGCAGTTCTTC

j_gene: TRBJ2-1
abundance: .
d_gene: .
v_gene: TRBV12-3/TRBV12-4
CDR3aa: CASRDYLHEQFF
CDR3nt: TGTGCCAGCAGGGATTATCTCCATGAGCAGTTCTTC

j_gene: TRBJ2-1
abundance: .
d_gene: .
v_gene: TRBV6-6
CDR3aa: CAISYSSRLAYLLF
CDR3nt: TGTGCCATCAGTTACTCGAGTAGGCTAGCTTACCTGCTCTTC

j_gene: TRBJ2-7
abundance: many
d_gene: .
v_gene: TRBV4-1
CDR3aa: CASSQAPGESYEQYF
CDR3nt: TGCGCCAGCAGCCAAGCTCCGGGAGAGTCCTACGAGCAGTACTTC

j_gene: TRBJ1-5
abundance: many
d_gene: .
v_gene: TRBV2
CDR3aa: CASSPGEFINQPQHF
CDR3nt: TGTGCCAGCAGTCCGGGAGAGTTTATTAATCAGCCCCAGCATTTT

j_gene: TRBJ1-2
abundance: many
d_gene: TRBD1
v_gene: TRBV6-1
CDR3aa: CASSEAVVQGARGYTF
CDR3nt: TGTGCCAGCAGTGAAGCGGTCGTACAGGGGGCGAGAGGCTACACCTTC

j_gene: TRBJ2-3
abundance: many
d_gene: .
v_gene: TRBV19
CDR3aa: CASSIDYATSDTQYF
CDR3nt: TGTGCCAGTAGTATAGACTATGCCACTTCGGATACGCAGTATTTT

j_gene: TRBJ1-5
abundance: .
d_gene: .
v_gene: TRBV6-1
CDR3aa: CASRHGGHQPQHF
CDR3nt: TGTGCCAGCAGACATGGAGGCCACCAGCCGCAGCATTTT

j_gene: TRBJ2-5
abundance: many
d_gene: TRBD2
v_gene: TRBV7-2
CDR3aa: CASSLGLAGADQYF
CDR3nt: TGTGCCAGCAGCCTAGGACTAGCGGGGGCGGACCAGTACTTC

j_gene: TRBJ1-6
abundance: medium-sized
d_gene: .
v_gene: TRBV27
CDR3aa: CASSLFPPEPLHF
CDR3nt: TGTGCCAGCAGTTTATTTCCCCCGGAACCCCTCCACTTT

j_gene: TRBJ1-3
abundance: many
d_gene: .
v_gene: TRBV3-1
CDR3aa: CASSQEPSISGNTIYF
CDR3nt: TGTGCCAGCAGCCAAGAACCTTCAATCTCTGGAAACACCATATATTTT

j_gene: TRBJ2-1
abundance: many
d_gene: .
v_gene: TRBV27
CDR3aa: CASKTGHNEQFF
CDR3nt: TGTGCCAGCAAAACAGGCCACAATGAGCAGTTCTTC

j_gene: TRBJ2-7
abundance: .
d_gene: .
v_gene: TRBV19
CDR3aa: CSSSFWAEQYF
CDR3nt: TGTTCCAGTAGTTTTTGGGCCGAGCAGTACTTC

j_gene: TRBJ1-5
abundance: many
d_gene: .
v_gene: TRBV20-1
CDR3aa: CSARGTVYSNQPQHF
CDR3nt: TGCAGTGCTAGAGGGACAGTCTATAGCAATCAGCCCCAGCATTTT

j_gene: TRBJ1-1
abundance: many
d_gene: TRBD1
v_gene: TRBV6-5
CDR3aa: CASSYRTGAKAFF
CDR3nt: TGTGCCAGCAGTTACCGTACAGGGGCGAAAGCTTTCTTT

j_gene: TRBJ1-1
abundance: many
d_gene: .
v_gene: TRBV5-1
CDR3aa: CASSLDHMNTEAFF
CDR3nt: TGCGCCAGCAGCTTGGACCACATGAACACTGAAGCTTTCTTT

j_gene: TRBJ2-1
abundance: many
d_gene: .
v_gene: TRBV4-3
CDR3aa: CASSRGGEQFF
CDR3nt: TGCGCCAGCAGCCGGGGCGGTGAGCAGTTCTTC

j_gene: TRBJ2-1
abundance: many
d_gene: TRBD2
v_gene: TRBV4-3
CDR3aa: CASSRRLAGTGEDEQFF
CDR3nt: TGCGCCAGCAGCCGGAGGCTAGCGGGAACGGGAGAAGATGAGCAGTTCTTC

j_gene: TRBJ2-3
abundance: .
d_gene: .
v_gene: TRBV20-1
CDR3aa: CSAPLTARGTDTQYF
CDR3nt: TGCAGTGCACCTCTCACGGCTCGGGGCACTGATACGCAGTATTTT

j_gene: TRBJ2-7
abundance: many
d_gene: TRBD2
v_gene: TRBV20-1
CDR3aa: CSAPRAGAAYEQYF
CDR3nt: TGCAGTGCTCCACGGGCGGGAGCAGCCTACGAGCAGTACTTC

j_gene: TRBJ1-2
abundance: many
d_gene: .
v_gene: TRBV15
CDR3aa: CATSRDSRGTNYGYTF
CDR3nt: TGTGCCACCAGCAGAGATTCGCGGGGTACTAACTATGGCTACACCTTC

j_gene: TRBJ2-1
abundance: medium-sized
d_gene: TRBD1
v_gene: TRBV5-1
CDR3aa: CASSGGTGITYNEQFF
CDR3nt: TGCGCCAGCAGCGGCGGGACAGGAATTACCTACAATGAGCAGTTCTTC

j_gene: TRBJ2-7
abundance: many
d_gene: .
v_gene: TRBV30
CDR3aa: CAWTNSYEQYF
CDR3nt: TGTGCCTGGACAAATTCCTACGAGCAGTACTTC

j_gene: TRBJ2-7
abundance: many
d_gene: TRBD1
v_gene: TRBV13
CDR3aa: CASSLEWDRDNEQYF
CDR3nt: TGTGCCAGCAGCTTAGAGTGGGACAGGGATAACGAGCAGTACTTC

j_gene: TRBJ2-7
abundance: .
d_gene: .
v_gene: TRBV30
CDR3aa: CAWSLHVFYEQYF
CDR3nt: TGTGCCTGGAGTCTTCACGTATTCTACGAGCAGTACTTC

j_gene: TRBJ1-2
abundance: .
d_gene: .
v_gene: TRBV7-2
CDR3aa: CASSLGCVSYGYTF
CDR3nt: TGTGCCAGCAGCTTAGGCTGCGTCAGCTATGGCTACACCTTC

j_gene: TRBJ2-2
abundance: many
d_gene: .
v_gene: TRBV5-1
CDR3aa: CASEWGEATGELFF
CDR3nt: TGCGCCAGCGAATGGGGGGAGGCCACCGGGGAGCTGTTTTTT

j_gene: TRBJ2-3
abundance: many
d_gene: .
v_gene: TRBV25-1
CDR3aa: CASSELGARATDTQYF
CDR3nt: TGTGCCAGCAGTGAATTAGGAGCCAGGGCCACAGATACGCAGTATTTT

j_gene: TRBJ2-5
abundance: few
d_gene: TRBD1
v_gene: TRBV20-1
CDR3aa: CSAKGGQGERYQVQETQYF
CDR3nt: TGCAGTGCAAAGGGTGGACAGGGGGAACGTTACCAAGTCCAAGAGACCCAGTACTTC

j_gene: TRBJ1-1
abundance: many
d_gene: .
v_gene: TRBV5-5
CDR3aa: CASSFPRSSEAFF
CDR3nt: TGTGCCAGCAGCTTCCCCCGGTCCTCTGAAGCTTTCTTT

j_gene: TRBJ2-1
abundance: many
d_gene: .
v_gene: TRBV12-5
CDR3aa: CASGFGGRYQFF
CDR3nt: TGTGCTAGTGGTTTCGGGGGGCGCTACCAGTTCTTC

j_gene: TRBJ2-1
abundance: many
d_gene: TRBD2
v_gene: TRBV6-1
CDR3aa: CASSETSGTYNEQFF
CDR3nt: TGTGCCAGCAGTGAAACTAGCGGAACGTACAATGAGCAGTTCTTC

j_gene: TRBJ2-7
abundance: many
d_gene: TRBD1
v_gene: TRBV12-3/TRBV12-4
CDR3aa: CASKLDRGDEQYF
CDR3nt: TGTGCCAGCAAACTAGACAGGGGGGACGAGCAGTACTTC

j_gene: TRBJ1-2
abundance: many
d_gene: .
v_gene: TRBV3-1
CDR3aa: CASSRGGAMQGYTF
CDR3nt: TGTGCCAGCAGCCGCGGAGGCGCTATGCAGGGCTACACCTTC

j_gene: TRBJ2-7
abundance: .
d_gene: TRBD1
v_gene: TRBV6-4
CDR3aa: CAIRPTGGRAYEHYF
CDR3nt: TGTGCCATCAGGCCCACAGGGGGCAGGGCCTACGAGCATTACTTC

j_gene: TRBJ2-7
abundance: medium-sized
d_gene: TRBD2
v_gene: TRBV6-1
CDR3aa: CASSARLAGADEQYF
CDR3nt: TGTGCCAGCAGCGCCAGATTAGCGGGAGCGGACGAGCAGTACTTC

j_gene: TRBJ2-7
abundance: many
d_gene: .
v_gene: TRBV3-1
CDR3aa: CASSQDSSGASYEQYF
CDR3nt: TGTGCCAGCAGCCAAGATTCAAGCGGAGCTTCCTACGAGCAGTACTTC

j_gene: TRBJ2-1
abundance: medium-sized
d_gene: .
v_gene: TRBV10-3
CDR3aa: CAISAGPRTSYNEQFF
CDR3nt: TGTGCCATCAGTGCAGGACCAAGAACATCTTACAATGAGCAGTTCTTC